One sample yielded the 21 T cell receptor beta chains listed below, sequenced in a study of blood T cell repertoires in COVID-19. Repertoires were generated with immunoSEQ multiplex PCR, while TCRdb's copy carries only in-frame clones and drops some. There are around 340,000 clones in the sample; 88% occur only once, and around 0.92% lies in the top ten. Sequencing was performed on PBMCs or T cells enriched from blood (not recorded which). These receptors all come from a young woman who had been exposed to COVID-19.

The chain has TRBV6-5 and TRBJ2-7, with TRBD1 matching 10 bases. V lost 4 bases, J lost 6 bases, and 9 bases stayed unmatched. CDR3 size: 15 residues. Germline-derived CDR1 and CDR2 are MNHEY and SVGAGI. The CDR3 loop is CASSLSGQGLSEQYF. CDR3 DNA: TGTGCCAGCAGTTTATCGGGACAGGGGCTGTCCGAGCAGTACTTC.

This chain links TRBV6-5 with TRBJ1-2, with 9 bases matching TRBD1. Per the germline V gene, CDR1 is MNHEY and CDR2 is SVGAGI. The V segment lost 7 bases and the J segment 1 base; nucleotides outside the gene matches: 7. The CDR3 runs 15 residues. The CDR3 DNA reads as TGTGCCAGCAATCTACAGGGGGCGGATAACTATGGCTACACCTTC. The encoded protein is CASNLQGADNYGYTF.

This clone came up once. The rearrangement joins TRBV12-3 or TRBV12-4 to TRBJ2-1; TRBD2 matches 12 bases. The junction had 6 bases not matched to a gene; V was cut back by 5 bases and J by 13 bases. This CDR3 comprises 13 residues. The CDR3 reads CASSTTSGSPQFF. In DNA form, the CDR3 reads TGTGCCAGCAGTACGACTAGCGGGAGCCCCCAGTTCTTC.

This clone was counted a single time. V and J are TRBV10-1 and TRBJ2-3, with 8 bases lining up with TRBD2. The V segment lost 3 bases and the J segment 3 bases; nucleotides outside the gene matches: 8. The CDR3 consists of 16 residues. The germline gives CDR1 WNHNN, CDR2 SYGVQD (reference sequence). The CDR3 loop reads CASSDPGGATTDTQYF. The CDR3 DNA sequence: TGCGCCAGCAGTGACCCGGGAGGGGCTACTACAGATACGCAGTATTTT.

This chain joins TRBV2 and TRBJ2-1; 8 bases map to TRBD1. The CDR3 has 15 amino acids. Germline values: CDR1 SNHLY, CDR2 FYNNEI. With V trimmed by 7 bases and J by 6 bases, 11 bases remained unmatched. Written as DNA, the CDR3 is TGTGCCAGCACCCCGGGACAGGTCCGGTCCAATGAGCAGTTCTTC. It encodes CASTPGQVRSNEQFF.

V is TRBV9 and J is TRBJ2-1; 10 nucleotides match TRBD2. This CDR3 spans 16 amino acids. V was clipped by 0 bases and J by 4 bases; unmatched bases: 4. Germline CDR1 and CDR2: SGDLS and YYNGEE. CDR3 bases: TGTGCCAGCAGCGTAGGAGGAGCGGGAGGGTACAATGAGCAGTTCTTC. Protein: CASSVGGAGGYNEQFF.

This clone appeared a few times. The chain employs TRBV10-2 and TRBJ2-1, with 9 nucleotides matching TRBD2. The V and J ends lost 3 bases and 7 bases, in that order; junction bases with no gene match: 7. CDR3 length: 15 residues. CDR1 and CDR2 (germline): WSHSY, SAAADI. CDR3 nucleotide sequence: TGCGCCAGCAGTGACTTAGCGGGAGTGGAAAATGAGCAGTTCTTC. Translation gives CASSDLAGVENEQFF.

A single count supports this clone. This chain uses TRBV7-9 with TRBJ2-3; perhaps TRBD2 as D (6 bases). The germline V and J ends were trimmed by 5 bases and 4 bases, with 19 bases remaining between them. Germline values: CDR1 SEHNR, CDR2 FQNEAQ (reference sequence). The CDR3 runs 16 residues. CDR3 region: CASSRGQTDYADTQYF. The CDR3 region has the DNA TGTGCCAGCAGCCGCGGGCAAACGGACTATGCAGATACGCAGTATTTT. Using reference TRBV7-9 and TRBJ2-3 for the parts outside the CDR3, the full variable domain is DTGVSQNPRHKITKRGQNVTFRCDPISEHNRLYWYRQTLGQGPEFLTYFQNEAQLEKSRLLSDRFSAERPKGSFSTLEIQRTEQGDSAMYLCASSRGQTDYADTQYFGPGTRLTVL.

The V gene is TRBV7-9, the J gene TRBJ1-5, with D perhaps TRBD1 (5 bases). CDR1 SEHNR and CDR2 FQNEAQ come from the germline V gene (reference sequence). V was cut by 4 bases and J by 4 bases, with 11 bases left in between. The CDR3 covers 14 residues. In DNA form, the CDR3 reads TGTGCCAGCAGCTCCCGTGACAGTAATCAGCCCCAGCATTTT. Its protein product is CASSSRDSNQPQHF.

The V gene is TRBV19, the J gene TRBJ2-7; 10 bases line up with TRBD2. The CDR3 totals 13 residues. J was trimmed by 4 bases and V by 8 bases; bases with no gene match: 5. Germline V gene data show CDR1 as LNHDA and CDR2 as SQIVND (reference sequence). DNA of the CDR3: TGTGCCAGTCGGGCTAGCGGGAGTTACGAGCAGTACTTC. It specifies CASRASGSYEQYF.

V gene TRBV28 combines with J gene TRBJ1-2, with D unclear. V dropped 7 bases and J dropped 0 bases, with 15 bases sitting between them. The CDR3 spans 15 residues. Germline CDR1 is MDHEN and CDR2 is SYDVKM. The CDR3 reads CASIIAAAPNYGYTF. The CDR3 DNA sequence: TGTGCCAGCATAATCGCGGCAGCTCCTAACTATGGCTACACCTTC.

The chain carries TRBV28 and TRBJ2-2, with TRBD1 matching 7 bases. Germline CDR1 MDHEN, CDR2 SYDVKM. Trimming removed 7 bases from V and 3 bases from J; junction bases left unmatched: 5. This CDR3 has 14 residues. Here the CDR3 DNA reads TGTGCCAGCACAGGGACAGTTTACACCGGGGAGCTGTTTTTT. Translating gives CASTGTVYTGELFF. Combining the CDR3 with reference TRBV28 and TRBJ2-2 gives the whole variable domain DVKVTQSSRYLVKRTGEKVFLECVQDMDHENMFWYRQDPGLGLRLIYFSYDVKMKEKGDIPEGYSVSREKKERFSLILESASTNQTSMYLCASTGTVYTGELFFGEGSRLTVL.

This clone appeared a few times. This chain joins TRBV6-1 and TRBJ1-6; the D gene is possibly TRBD1 (5 bases). V was clipped by 1 base and J by 9 bases, with 16 bases between them. The length of the CDR3 is 16 residues. Germline loops: CDR1 MNHNS, CDR2 SASEGT. The CDR3 nucleotides are TGTGCCAGCAGTGAAGGGACACGCGCCGCTGGTTCACCCCTCCACTTT. Residues: CASSEGTRAAGSPLHF.

A note on this clone: The junction and the germline gene differ at one end; a read error may be behind it. The V call is TRBV7-7, the J call TRBJ2-1, with 9 positions matching TRBD2. CDR1 is SSHAT and CDR2 is FNYEAQ in the germline V gene (reference sequence). CDR3 length: 14 residues. DNA of the CDR3: TGTGCTAGCAGCTTAGCGGGAGACTACAATGAGCAGTTCTTC. Amino acids: CASSLAGDYNEQFF.

The CDR3 coding sequence is TGTGCCAGCAGCTTAACCCACGGACAGAACTATGGCTACACCTTC. Protein: CASSLTHGQNYGYTF. The V and J genes are TRBV7-3 and TRBJ1-2, with D maybe TRBD1 (6 bases). The CDR3 sequence is 15 residues long. Germline CDR1 is SGHTA and CDR2 is FQGTGA. V was clipped by 0 bases and J by 2 bases, with 10 bases between them.

The V and J genes are TRBV7-8 and TRBJ2-1; D is unclear. From germline, CDR1 is SGHVS and CDR2 FQNEAQ. Trimming took 0 bases from V and 0 from J, leaving 12 bases between them. This CDR3 has 17 residues. The DNA of the CDR3 is TGTGCCAGCAGCTTAGCGTATTATCTAAACTCCTACAATGAGCAGTTCTTC. It yields the protein CASSLAYYLNSYNEQFF.

This clone was detected only once. The genes are TRBV9 and TRBJ1-5; TRBD1 matches at 7 bases. The CDR3 loop spans 15 amino acids. Germline CDR1 reads SGDLS; CDR2 reads YYNGEE. Germline trimming cut 2 bases from V and 6 bases from J; bases unmatched to any gene: 8. CDR3 sequence reads: CASSVDQGGGQPQHF. The CDR3 DNA is TGTGCCAGCAGCGTTGACCAGGGGGGAGGTCAGCCCCAGCATTTT. The full variable domain, in which reference TRBV9 and TRBJ1-5 provide the parts outside the CDR3, is DSGVTQTPKHLITATGQRVTLRCSPRSGDLSVYWYQQSLDQGLQFLIQYYNGEERAKGNILERFSAQQFPDLHSELNLSSLELGDSALYFCASSVDQGGGQPQHFGDGTRLSIL.

The chain has TRBV4-1 and TRBJ2-7; 10 bases match TRBD1. The CDR3 is 14 amino acids. With 4 bases clipped from V and 7 bases from J, the junction kept 7 bases outside the gene matches. Germline CDR1 is MGHRA and CDR2 is YSYEKL. The CDR3 loop is CASSPDRGLGEQYF. The DNA of the CDR3 is TGCGCCAGCAGCCCCGACAGGGGGCTCGGTGAGCAGTACTTC.

This chain uses TRBV28 with TRBJ2-7; TRBD2 agrees at 7 bases. V was clipped by 7 bases and J by 3 bases; unmatched bases: 12. The length of the CDR3 is 15 residues. CDR1 is MDHEN, CDR2 SYDVKM, per germline. DNA for the CDR3: TGTGCCAGCATGAACTGGCGGGAGCCGGGCTACGAGCAGTACTTC. The encoded protein is CASMNWREPGYEQYF.

The gene calls are TRBV27 and TRBJ2-1, with 10 bases aligning to TRBD2. Germline CDR1 is MNHEY and CDR2 is SMNVEV (reference sequence). The ends lost 5 bases at V and 8 bases at J; junction bases unmatched: 12. This CDR3 is 16 amino acids long. This chain's CDR3 is CASSPPLAGPGDEQFF. In DNA form, the CDR3 reads TGTGCCAGCAGTCCCCCACTAGCGGGACCCGGCGATGAGCAGTTCTTC.

This chain links TRBV27 with TRBJ1-1; 8 positions agree with TRBD1. Germline V gives CDR1 MNHEY, CDR2 SMNVEV (reference sequence). V was pared by 7 bases and J by 1 base, with 8 bases of the junction left unmatched. The CDR3 is made up of 15 amino acids. The CDR3 loop is CASKDRARRNTEAFF. The CDR3 DNA is TGTGCCAGCAAGGACAGGGCCCGGAGGAACACTGAAGCTTTCTTT.